A single sample gave rise to the 4 T cell receptor beta chains below, sequenced in a study of identical twins listed by TCRdb under 2016. The library was made by 5' RACE. Sequencing was carried out with an Illumina HiSeq 2000. Using fastp trimming at Q25 and MiXCR clonotype assembly, TCRdb reanalyzed the public sequencing data and kept in-frame beta chains. Merged by CDR3 protein, the rows form single entries marked with the most common genes and DNA. The sample has 1.5 million to 2 million distinct CDR3 sequences on record, about 31% of them singletons. Jointly, the top ten make up approximately 0.25% of the sample. The specimen sequenced was cord blood. The receptors here all came from a newborn girl in good health.

This clonotype came up a few times. The chain combines TRBV7-6 with TRBJ2-1, with a weak D call TRBD2 (5 bases). V lost 6 bases to trimming and J lost 7 bases, with 10 bases between them. From germline, CDR1 is SGHVS and CDR2 FNYEAQ. The CDR3 length is 12 residues. This chain's CDR3 is CASSRTLNEQFF. The DNA of the CDR3 is TGTGCCAGCAGTCGGACTCTAAATGAGCAGTTCTTC.

This rearrangement joins TRBV20-1 to TRBJ2-5; D is unclear. Trimming left V 2 bases short and J 2 bases short, with 15 bases between. The CDR3 has 15 amino acids. Germline V lookup: CDR1 DFQATT, CDR2 SNEGSKA (reference sequence). The CDR3 DNA follows: TGCAGTGCTAGAATCGCCGCGCTACCTCAAGAGACCCAGTACTTC. Its protein is CSARIAALPQETQYF.

This clonotype was seen only a few times. This chain joins TRBV12-3 or TRBV12-4 and TRBJ2-3; D assignment may be TRBD1 or TRBD2 (5 bases each). V was shortened by 11 bases and J by 0 bases, with 12 bases between the two germline ends. The CDR3 sequence is 13 residues long. The chain's CDR3 is CAAGKGSTDTQYF. DNA for the CDR3: TGTGCCGCGGGCAAGGGGAGCACAGATACGCAGTATTTT.

This clonotype is a singleton in its sample. V usage is TRBV20-1 and J usage is TRBJ2-7; D is tentatively TRBD1 or TRBD2 (5 bases each). The germline V gene encodes CDR1 DFQATT and CDR2 SNEGSKA (reference sequence). V was clipped by 7 bases and J by 12 bases, with 19 bases between them. The CDR3 has 11 residues. The CDR3 protein is CSVNQGDLRYF. The DNA of the CDR3 is TGCAGTGTCAACCAGGGAGACCTCCGGTACTTC.